This T cell receptor beta chain was captured in a study of blood T cells in healthy people across ages. A sample-barcoded 5' primer and a J-beta primer mix were used in a second PCR of roughly 7 to 12 cycles. Each cDNA molecule was tagged by a template-switch adaptor with 12 random nucleotides. TCRdb reprocessed the 5' RACE reads via MiXCR and lists one record per CDR3 protein. The sample includes more than 900,000 distinct CDR3 sequences, roughly 29% of them seen just once. This clonotype occurred many times. Antigen specificity is unknown. Germline V lookup: CDR1 SGHRS, CDR2 YFSETQ. There are 14 residues in the CDR3. With 1 base removed from V and 5 bases from J, the gap between germline ends came to 13 bases. Study observations and caveats: The study could not conclusively compare naive and antigen-experienced cells, given its unsorted PBMCs. More naive CD4+ cells and higher diversity marked long-lived donors relative to aged donors.

The sample also formed part of further work on T cells of mothers and their children. As reported in that work: Samples came from a few healthy Caucasian mothers and their six children.

This sequence joins TRBV5-1 and TRBJ2-7, with a tentative D call TRBD1 (5 bases). Sequenced input: blood. The clonotype was recovered from a woman in her forties in good health. In DNA, the CDR3 is TGCGCCAGCAGCTTGTATCTGGGGCGGAACGAGCAGTACTTC. It translates to CASSLYLGRNEQYF.